These 3 T cell receptor beta chains were all obtained from the same sample, sequenced in a study of early T cells in non-severe SARS-CoV-2 infection. TCRdb analysed the 5' RACE reads with MiXCR anew, one entry per CDR3 protein. Among 30,000 to 40,000 distinct CDR3 sequences listed, about 4.7% were seen once. Sequencing was done on a sample of whole blood. These receptors came from an adult who was a healthcare worker with PCR-confirmed SARS-CoV-2 infection or an uninfected control (not recorded which).

This clonotype was detected ten times or more. The rearrangement links TRBV11-1 to TRBJ1-1; the match to TRBD1 covers 8 bases. V gave up 3 bases and J gave up 13 bases; unmatched junction bases: 7. The CDR3 covers 12 residues. Per the germline V gene, CDR1 is SGHAT and CDR2 is FQDESV (reference sequence). The DNA of the CDR3 is TGTGCCAGCAGCTTCCCACAGGGGACAGGTTTCTTT. Translated: CASSFPQGTGFF.

Many counts were recorded for this clonotype. CDR3 coding DNA: TGTGCCAGCAGTCGGGGGGAGACCCAGTACTTC. Translated, it gives CASSRGETQYF. This chain connects TRBV28 to TRBJ2-5; weak D call: TRBD2 (6 bases). This CDR3 has 11 amino acids. CDR1 and CDR2 (germline): MDHEN, SYDVKM. V was pared by 5 bases and J by 5 bases, with 6 bases between.

This clonotype was counted between two and nine times. This chain connects TRBV28 to TRBJ2-2; possibly TRBD2 for D (6 bases). This CDR3 contains 13 residues. Germline V CDR1 and CDR2: MDHEN, SYDVKM. Trimming stripped 3 bases from V and 5 bases from J, with 7 bases between. CDR3 DNA: TGTGCCAGCAGTTTTGGGGGGACCGGGGAGCTGTTTTTT. Protein: CASSFGGTGELFF.